Below are 5 T cell receptor beta chains sequenced from a single sample in a study of tumor and adjacent non-tumor tissue in lung cancer. RNA was extracted from bulk tissue without any cell sorting. TCRbeta libraries were built with three rounds of nested PCR, modified from ARM-PCR. Via MiXCR, TCRdb re-called the multiplex PCR reads, giving one row per CDR3 protein. In the table there are approximately 130,000 distinct CDR3 sequences, 60% to 70% of which are singletons. Sequencing was carried out using lung tumor tissue. Receptor source: a young man with non-small cell lung cancer.

On this clonotype itself: A single base separates this from a much larger clone, so it may be a read error. The chain has TRBV20-1 and TRBJ2-5; the D gene is possibly TRBD1 (6 bases). The CDR3 runs to 13 residues. Deletions cut 7 bases from V and 5 bases from J, with 17 bases between. Germline V lookup: CDR1 DFQATT, CDR2 SNEGSKA (reference sequence). DNA for the CDR3: TGCAGTGAGAGTGAGGGTAGGGGGGAGACCCAGTACTTC. Translating it yields CSESEGRGETQYF.

This clonotype was counted ten times or more. The chain carries TRBV6-6 and TRBJ2-2; D not certain. Deletions cut 0 bases from V and 7 bases from J, with 6 bases between. This CDR3 is built from 13 residues. Germline CDR1 is MNHNY and CDR2 is SVGAGI (reference sequence). CDR3 sequence reads: CASSYSVGGELFF. CDR3 nucleotide sequence: TGTGCCAGCAGTTACTCCGTAGGCGGGGAGCTGTTTTTT.

This clonotype was observed at least ten times. The rearrangement links TRBV12-3 or TRBV12-4 to TRBJ2-2; D could derive from TRBD1 or TRBD2 (5 bases each). The CDR3 totals 15 residues. Trimming pared 7 bases from V and 0 bases from J, leaving 12 bases between. The CDR3 loop is CASTRDGTNTGELFF. Here the CDR3 DNA reads TGTGCCAGCACCCGGGACGGAACGAACACCGGGGAGCTGTTTTTT.

Concerning this clonotype itself: Germline and junction disagree at one end, which may indicate a read error. The genes are TRBV10-2 and TRBJ2-5, with TRBD1 as a possible D gene (5 bases). From germline, CDR1 is WSHSY and CDR2 SAAADI. The CDR3 has 13 residues. The CDR3 DNA follows: TGCACCAGCAGTGGGGCACCCGACGGGACCCAGTACTTC. Its protein is CTSSGAPDGTQYF.

For this clonotype: Mismatch with germline at one junction end may stem from a read error. V and J are TRBV11-2 and TRBJ1-4, with TRBD1 identical over 8 bases. CDR3 length: 17 residues. Germline values: CDR1 SGHAT, CDR2 FQNNGV. CDR3 in amino acids: CASSRGQVTATNEKLFF. CDR3 coding DNA: TGTGCCAGCAGCCGGGGACAGGTCACTGCAACTAATGAGAAACTGTTTTTT.